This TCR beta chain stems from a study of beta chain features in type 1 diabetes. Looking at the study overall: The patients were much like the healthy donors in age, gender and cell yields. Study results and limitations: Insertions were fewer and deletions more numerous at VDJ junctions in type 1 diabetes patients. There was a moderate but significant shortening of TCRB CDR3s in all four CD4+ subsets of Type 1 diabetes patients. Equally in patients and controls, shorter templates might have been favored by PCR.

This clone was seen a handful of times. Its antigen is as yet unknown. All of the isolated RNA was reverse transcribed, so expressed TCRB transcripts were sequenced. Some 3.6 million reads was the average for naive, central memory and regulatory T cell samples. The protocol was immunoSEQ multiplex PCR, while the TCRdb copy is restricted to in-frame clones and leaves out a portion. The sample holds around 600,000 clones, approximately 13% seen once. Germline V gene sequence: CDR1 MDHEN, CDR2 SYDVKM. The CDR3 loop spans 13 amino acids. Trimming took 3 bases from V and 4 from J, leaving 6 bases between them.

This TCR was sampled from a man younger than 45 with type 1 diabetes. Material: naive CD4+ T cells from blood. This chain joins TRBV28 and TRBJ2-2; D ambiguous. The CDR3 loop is CASSFLLTGELFF. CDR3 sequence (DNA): TGTGCCAGCAGTTTCCTCCTCACCGGGGAGCTGTTTTTT.